The clone carrying this TCR beta chain has a handful of counts. Its antigen remains unidentified. Each CDR3 protein gets one entry after TCRdb re-called the reads with MiXCR. The sample has thousands of distinct CDR3 sequences, 15% to 20% seen once. The CDR3 is 14 amino acids. CDR1 is SGHAT, CDR2 FQNNGV, per germline. Trimming took 7 bases from V and 3 from J, leaving 15 bases between them. The data belong to a study of liver allograft versus peripheral blood T cells. The overall study: Recipients' peripheral blood supplied the T cell receptor repertoires against which those in transplanted livers were compared. Study conclusions and caveats: It was reported that the T cell receptor repertoires found inside liver allografts differed from those that were detected in peripheral blood.

The receptor was derived from a human patient who had a liver transplant. Some T cells could come from the graft donor. V gene TRBV11-2 combines with J gene TRBJ1-2, with D hard to call. The chain's CDR3 is CASIGPERYYGYTF. The CDR3 region has the DNA TGTGCCAGCATTGGCCCTGAGAGATACTATGGCTACACCTTC.